These T cell receptor beta chains were read from a single sample in a study of T cell responses to AZD1222 COVID-19 vaccine. TCRdb keeps only in-frame clones here, not all; method: immunoSEQ multiplex PCR. The sample has roughly 180,000 clones, roughly 93% seen once. This specimen consisted of peripheral blood, obtained on day 0 of AZD1222 vaccination. The receptors stem from an adult in good health. Each CDR3 is given with its conserved first and last residue. The order of the fields is CDR3 protein, CDR3 DNA, D gene, J gene, V gene, clone size. A D gene is named only where the DNA matches it firmly. Some rows mark clone size as missing; the rest say once, few, many or name a class of expanded clone.

CASSPPTGTDTQYF | TGTGCCAGCTCACCACCGACCGGGACAGATACGCAGTATTTT | - | TRBJ2-3 | TRBV18 | -
CASSSDRSLLTNYGYTF | TGCGCCAGCAGCTCGGACAGGAGTCTACTTACGAACTATGGCTACACCTTC | TRBD1 | TRBJ1-2 | TRBV10-2 | once
CASSIVGYNQPQHF | TGTGCCAGTAGTATCGTAGGCTATAATCAGCCCCAGCATTTT | - | TRBJ1-5 | TRBV19 | -
CASRPPWLTEAFF | TGTGCCAGCAGGCCGCCTTGGCTCACTGAAGCTTTCTTT | - | TRBJ1-1 | TRBV28 | -
CASSNYGGSDTQYF | TGTGCCAGTAGTAACTACGGAGGCTCAGATACGCAGTATTTT | - | TRBJ2-3 | TRBV19 | -
CASSLGVMNTEAFF | TGTGCCAGCAGCCTGGGGGTCATGAACACTGAAGCTTTCTTT | - | TRBJ1-1 | TRBV4-2 | -
CSASPDTVQETQYF | TGCAGTGCTAGTCCGGACACCGTCCAAGAGACCCAGTACTTC | - | TRBJ2-5 | TRBV20-1 | -
CSVRLAGGVNEQFF | TGCAGCGTGCGACTAGCGGGAGGGGTCAATGAGCAGTTCTTC | TRBD2 | TRBJ2-1 | TRBV29-1 | -
CASRFSDNQPQHF | TGTGCCAGCAGATTTTCGGACAATCAGCCCCAGCATTTT | - | TRBJ1-5 | TRBV2 | -
CASSDRLISQPQHF | TGTGCCAGCAGCGACAGGCTCATCAGTCAGCCCCAGCATTTT | - | TRBJ1-5 | TRBV7-2 | -
CASSLLHSRNTEAFF | TGTGCCAGCAGCTTACTCCATTCTAGGAACACTGAAGCTTTCTTT | - | TRBJ1-1 | TRBV7-9 | many
CATSRDDGEKLFF | TGTGCCACCAGCAGAGATGATGGGGAAAAACTGTTTTTT | - | TRBJ1-4 | TRBV15 | -
CASSVQGNNEQFF | TGTGCCAGCAGCGTACAGGGCAACAATGAGCAGTTCTTC | - | TRBJ2-1 | TRBV7-2 | few
CSASSVPYEQYF | TGCAGTGCTAGTTCGGTACCCTACGAGCAGTACTTC | - | TRBJ2-7 | TRBV20-1 | -
CASSYWPNSPLHF | TGTGCCAGCAGTTATTGGCCCAATTCACCCCTCCACTTT | - | TRBJ1-6 | TRBV12-3/TRBV12-4 | -
CASSWGPLRGYTF | TGTGCCAGCAGTTGGGGCCCTCTGAGGGGCTACACCTTC | - | TRBJ1-2 | TRBV6-6 | -
CASRAERDTGELFF | TGTGCCAGCAGGGCAGAAAGGGACACCGGGGAGCTGTTTTTT | - | TRBJ2-2 | TRBV2 | -
CASSWTSGFYEQYF | TGTGCCAGCAGCTGGACTAGCGGTTTCTACGAGCAGTACTTC | TRBD2 | TRBJ2-7 | TRBV7-9 | -
CASSRGGTSGELFF | TGTGCCAGCAGCAGGGGAGGTACTTCCGGGGAGCTGTTTTTT | - | TRBJ2-2 | TRBV5-4 | -
CASTRTGKNTEAFF | TGTGCCAGCACCCGGACAGGCAAGAACACTGAAGCTTTCTTT | TRBD1 | TRBJ1-1 | TRBV6-6 | -
CASSLDWVGYTF | TGTGCCAGCAGCCTCGACTGGGTTGGCTACACCTTC | - | TRBJ1-2 | TRBV3-1/TRBV3-2 | -
CASSLSADTEAFF | TGCGCCAGCAGCTTAAGCGCGGACACTGAAGCTTTCTTT | - | TRBJ1-1 | TRBV5-1 | -
CASSPGGPMNTEAFF | TGTGCCAGCAGCCCGGGCGGCCCTATGAACACTGAAGCTTTCTTT | - | TRBJ1-1 | TRBV5-4 | -
CASSRGGGLSTEAFF | TGTGCCAGCAGCCGAGGAGGGGGGCTGAGTACTGAAGCTTTCTTT | - | TRBJ1-1 | TRBV13 | -
CASSLNKYQETQYF | TGCGCCAGCAGCTTGAATAAGTACCAAGAGACCCAGTACTTC | - | TRBJ2-5 | TRBV5-1 | -
CASSFGRLTEAFF | TGTGCCAGCAGTTTCGGGCGGCTCACTGAAGCTTTCTTT | - | TRBJ1-1 | TRBV12-3/TRBV12-4 | -
CASRIGPDTQYF | TGTGCCAGCAGAATCGGACCAGATACGCAGTATTTT | - | TRBJ2-3 | TRBV7-8 | -
CASSLGPPGQTYEQYF | TGTGCCAGCAGTTTAGGGCCCCCCGGACAGACCTACGAGCAGTACTTC | - | TRBJ2-7 | TRBV27 | -
CASSFEGGDQPQHF | TGTGCCAGCAGTTTTGAGGGCGGAGATCAGCCCCAGCATTTT | - | TRBJ1-5 | TRBV27 | -
CASSGLAGGTADNEQFF | TGTGCCAGCTCCGGACTAGCGGGAGGGACGGCAGACAATGAGCAGTTCTTC | TRBD2 | TRBJ2-1 | TRBV18 | -